The next 20 T cell receptor beta chains were all read from a single sample in a study of post-analysis software for immune sequencing data. Findings and caveats of the study: The five TRBV segments detected at higher frequency in patients than in controls included TRBV5-6, TRBV5-1 and TRBV20-1.

Antigens of these TCRs are unknown. Unique molecular identifiers tagged the TCR beta cDNA libraries. TCRdb re-derived calls from the PCR reads in MiXCR, one entry per CDR3 protein. This sample has roughly 430,000 distinct CDR3 sequences, with 30% to 45% found just once. Sequenced input: blood. The receptors originated from a girl aged 2-10 years with multiple sclerosis.

At least ten counts were recorded for this clonotype. This sequence joins TRBV29-1 and TRBJ2-3; D may be TRBD1 or TRBD2 (7 bases each). Looked up from germline, CDR1 is SQVTM and CDR2 is ANQGSEA. V gave up 6 bases and J gave up 7 bases, with 17 bases separating them. There are 13 residues in the CDR3. The CDR3 is CSVPVRGGNTQYF. The CDR3 DNA reads TGCAGCGTCCCGGTCAGGGGGGGAAATACGCAGTATTTT.

The chain combines TRBV12-3 or TRBV12-4 with TRBJ1-2, with D maybe TRBD1 (6 bases). With 3 bases removed from V and 7 bases from J, the gap between germline ends came to 12 bases. The CDR3 contains 13 residues. The CDR3 is CASSLSRGLGYTF. The CDR3 nucleotides are TGTGCCAGCAGTTTGTCCAGGGGACTTGGCTACACCTTC.

CDR3 sequence (DNA): TGTGCCATCAGTGAGGGCTCGACTTCGGGAGAGCAGTACTTC. Translated: CAISEGSTSGEQYF. V is TRBV10-3 and J is TRBJ2-7, with D tentatively TRBD2 (5 bases). The CDR3 covers 14 residues. Germline V gives CDR1 ENHRY, CDR2 SYGVKD. Trimming stripped 2 bases from V and 7 bases from J, with 15 bases between.

This clonotype was recorded a few times. This chain uses TRBV6-6 with TRBJ2-7; D unresolved. Per the germline V gene, CDR1 is MNHNY and CDR2 is SVGAGI (reference sequence). Trimming shortened V by 1 base and J by 0 bases, and 7 bases separated the two germline ends. CDR3 length equals 14 residues. The CDR3 region has the DNA TGTGCCAGCAGTTACTTTGGCGACTCCTACGAGCAGTACTTC. Its translation: CASSYFGDSYEQYF.

The V gene is TRBV20-1, the J gene TRBJ2-7, with 12 positions matching TRBD2. V lost 6 bases, J lost 0 bases, and 9 bases stayed unmatched. The germline CDR1 and CDR2 sequences are DFQATT and SNEGSKA (reference sequence). The CDR3 contains 16 residues. The CDR3 loop reads CSAPSRTSGISYEQYF. The CDR3 region has the DNA TGCAGTGCCCCATCGAGGACTAGCGGGATCTCCTACGAGCAGTACTTC.

V gene TRBV29-1 combines with J gene TRBJ2-5; tentative D call: TRBD2 (5 bases). V was trimmed by 4 bases and J by 7 bases, leaving 16 bases between them. Per the germline V gene, CDR1 is SQVTM and CDR2 is ANQGSEA. CDR3 size: 13 residues. The CDR3 protein is CSVVGLTEGTQYF. CDR3 DNA: TGCAGCGTTGTCGGGTTAACTGAGGGGACCCAGTACTTC.

This chain uses TRBV12-3 or TRBV12-4 with TRBJ2-1; 13 bases fit TRBD2. The CDR3 consists of 16 residues. The V gene end was trimmed by 3 bases and the J gene end by 10 bases; junction bases not matched to a gene: 9. Here the CDR3 reads CASSLGLAGISYEQFF. The CDR3 region has the DNA TGTGCCAGCAGTTTGGGACTAGCGGGGATCTCCTACGAGCAGTTCTTC.

The sample holds many counts of this clonotype. The chain combines TRBV12-3 or TRBV12-4 with TRBJ2-1; D gene ambiguous. CDR3 length: 16 amino acids. Trimming cost V 6 bases and J 5 bases, with 20 bases left between them. DNA for the CDR3: TGTGCCAGCAGCTCACAAATATTTCGGACGAACAATGAGCAGTTCTTC. The encoded protein is CASSSQIFRTNNEQFF.

This clonotype occurred a few times. The chain has TRBV4-1 and TRBJ2-7; D is unresolved. V lost 1 base, J lost 3 bases, and 10 bases lay in between. Germline values: CDR1 MGHRA, CDR2 YSYEKL. This CDR3 is 14 amino acids long. The DNA for the CDR3 is TGCGCCAGCAGCCAAGTGGGTATCGGCTACGAGCAGTACTTC. Its protein product is CASSQVGIGYEQYF.

Ten or more counts support this clonotype. This chain joins TRBV5-1 and TRBJ2-1, with 9 bases lining up with TRBD2. In germline, CDR1 is SGHRS, CDR2 YFSETQ. This CDR3 contains 12 residues. With V trimmed by 9 bases and J by 8 bases, 6 bases remained unmatched. CDR3 nucleotides: TGCGCCATCGGCGGGGGGGCGGATGAGCAGTTCTTC. Its protein is CAIGGGADEQFF.

This chain joins TRBV20-1 and TRBJ1-4; 7 nucleotides agree with TRBD1. The V segment lost 5 bases and the J segment 7 bases; nucleotides outside the gene matches: 10. The CDR3 has 14 residues. Germline assignment: CDR1 DFQATT and CDR2 SNEGSKA (reference sequence). The CDR3 is CSAGQQGYGEKLFF. The CDR3 nucleotides are TGCAGTGCTGGACAACAGGGGTACGGTGAAAAACTGTTTTTT.

The chain links TRBV24-1 to TRBJ1-2; no definite D call. Trimming took 7 bases from V and 5 from J, leaving 16 bases between them. There are 14 residues in the CDR3. Looked up from germline, CDR1 is KGHDR and CDR2 is SFDVKD. CDR3 amino acids: CATSDPDGTYGYTF. CDR3 in DNA: TGTGCCACCAGCGACCCTGACGGAACTTATGGCTACACCTTC.

Comment on this clonotype: A read error may produce the germline difference seen at one junction end. The chain employs TRBV11-2 and TRBJ1-1, with D perhaps TRBD1 (6 bases). The germline V gene encodes CDR1 SGHAT and CDR2 FQNNGV. This CDR3 spans 13 amino acids. Written as DNA, the CDR3 is TGTGCCAGCAGCGTAGAATACAGGGAGAATGCTTTCTTT. Amino acids: CASSVEYRENAFF. Using reference TRBV11-2 and TRBJ1-1 for the parts outside the CDR3, the full variable domain is EAGVAQSPRYKIIEKRQSVAFWCNPISGHATLYWYQQILGQGPKLLIQFQNNGVVDDSQLPKDRFSAERLKGVDSTLKIQPAKLEDSAVYLCASSVEYRENAFFGQGTRLTVV.

Only a few counts were recorded for this clonotype. This chain joins TRBV10-1 and TRBJ1-6, with D possibly matching TRBD1 (5 bases). Germline V gene sequence: CDR1 WNHNN, CDR2 SYGVQD (reference sequence). This CDR3 has 15 residues. The V and J ends lost 7 bases and 8 bases respectively, with 18 bases between them. The CDR3 DNA follows: TGCGCCAGCACCTGGGGACCCACCCGGGATTCACCCCTCCACTTT. Translating gives CASTWGPTRDSPLHF.

This clonotype was seen a handful of times. V and J are TRBV12-3 or TRBV12-4 and TRBJ2-5, with D unclear. This CDR3 has 13 residues. V dropped 7 bases and J dropped 1 base, with 10 bases sitting between them. The DNA for the CDR3 is TGTGCCAGCAATCTGGCCTTCCAAGAGACCCAGTACTTC. Translation gives CASNLAFQETQYF.

The genes are TRBV5-1 and TRBJ2-5, with a tentative D call TRBD1 (5 bases). This CDR3 has 13 amino acids. Deletions cut 2 bases from V and 2 bases from J, with 7 bases between. The germline V gene has CDR1 SGHRS and CDR2 YFSETQ. The CDR3 region has the DNA TGCGCCAGCAGCTTAAGGACACAAGAGACCCAGTACTTC. The encoded protein is CASSLRTQETQYF. The variable domain in full, with the rest retrieved from reference TRBV5-1 and TRBJ2-5, is KAGVTQTPRYLIKTRGQQVTLSCSPISGHRSVSWYQQTPGQGLQFLFEYFSETQRNKGNFPGRFSGRQFSNSRSEMNVSTLELGDSALYLCASSLRTQETQYFGPGTRLLVL.

This clonotype was detected only a few times. This chain uses TRBV24-1 with TRBJ2-5, with D tentatively TRBD1 (6 bases). The CDR3 has 16 residues. Trimming took 4 bases from V and 5 from J, leaving 19 bases between them. Germline V gene data show CDR1 as KGHDR and CDR2 as SFDVKD. The CDR3 sequence: CATSEPPGQGWETQYF. In nucleotides, the CDR3 is TGTGCCACCAGTGAACCCCCGGGACAAGGGTGGGAGACCCAGTACTTC.

The chain recombines TRBV10-3 with TRBJ2-7; 7 bases fit TRBD1. Per germline, CDR1 ENHRY and CDR2 SYGVKD. Germline trimming cut 6 bases from V and 3 bases from J; bases unmatched to any gene: 8. The CDR3 covers 14 residues. The CDR3 nucleotides read TGTGCCATCAGGGGGACAGCTAGGAGCTACGAGCAGTACTTC. Its translation: CAIRGTARSYEQYF.

The J gene is TRBJ2-1, the V gene TRBV10-3; a possible D gene is TRBD2 (5 bases). This CDR3 has 14 residues. The germline V gene encodes CDR1 ENHRY and CDR2 SYGVKD. Trimming removed 0 bases from V and 10 bases from J, with 13 bases in between. CDR3 nucleotides: TGTGCCATCAGTGAGTCAATTAGCGACCACGAGCAGTTCTTC. This gives the protein CAISESISDHEQFF.

The sample holds one count of this clonotype. This chain links TRBV30 with TRBJ2-4; D is tentatively TRBD1 or TRBD2 (5 bases each). Trimming left V 2 bases short and J 3 bases short, with 11 bases between. The CDR3 has 14 amino acids. From germline, CDR1 is GTSNPN and CDR2 SVGIG (reference sequence). The CDR3 loop reads CAWSTGTDKNIQYF. The CDR3 DNA reads as TGTGCCTGGAGTACCGGGACGGACAAAAACATTCAGTACTTC.